This is a list of T cell receptor beta chains from one sample in a study of T cells in localized non-small cell lung cancer. Only in-frame clones appear in the TCRdb table, and some are missing; sequencing was by immunoSEQ multiplex PCR. The sample lists some 51,000 clones; roughly 85% were seen once. This specimen consisted of peripheral blood, obtained before any cancer treatment. The receptors originated from a woman aged 35 to 70 with stage I lung adenocarcinoma. Each CDR3 is given with its conserved first and last residue. Each record gives: V gene, D gene, clone size, J gene, CDR3 length, CDR3 DNA, CDR3 protein. D genes are given only for firm matches. Clone size, where shown, is once, few, many, or a class for clones that have expanded.

>TRBV6-4|TRBD1|NA|TRBJ2-2|12
TGTACCGGGGACAGCAAAGGGGGGGAGCTGTTTTTT
CTGDSKGGELFF
>TRBV7-9|NA|once|TRBJ1-2|18
TGTGCCAGCAGCTTTGGGGGCGGGGCGAGTGAAACCCATAGGAGCTACACCTTC
CASSFGGGASETHRSYTF
>TRBV6-5|TRBD1|once|TRBJ1-2|15
TGTGCCAGCAGAGGCACACAGGGGGCTAACTATGGCTACACCTTC
CASRGTQGANYGYTF
>TRBV6-5|TRBD1|NA|TRBJ2-2|15
TGTGCCAGCACCGAGACAGGGGGCGCAGGCGGGGAGCTGTTTTTT
CASTETGGAGGELFF
>TRBV7-2|NA|NA|TRBJ2-2|13
TGTGCCAGCAGCTTAGAGGACACCGGGGAGCTGTTTTTT
CASSLEDTGELFF
>TRBV6-4|TRBD1|NA|TRBJ2-1|15
TGTGCCAGCAGTGACATACAGGGGGCGCGCAATGAGCAGTTCTTC
CASSDIQGARNEQFF
>TRBV5-6|TRBD1|once|TRBJ2-1|17
TGTGCCAGCAGCTTATTCGCCGCAGGGGGTTTGGGCAATGAGCAGTTCTTC
CASSLFAAGGLGNEQFF
>TRBV10-1|NA|NA|TRBJ1-6|13
TGCGCCAGCAGTCTAGACAGGAATTCACCCCTCCACTTT
CASSLDRNSPLHF
>TRBV6-5|TRBD2|once|TRBJ2-7|14
TGTGCCAGCAGGTACGGGGGGGCACGGTACGAGCAGTACTTC
CASRYGGARYEQYF
>TRBV4-1|NA|NA|TRBJ1-2|17
TGCGCCAGCAGCCAAGATAAGTCAGTGGGGCAGAACTATGGCTACACCTTC
CASSQDKSVGQNYGYTF
>TRBV10-3|TRBD1|once|TRBJ2-7|15
TGTGCCATCAGTGAGGCCGGGACAGGGGGCTACGAGCAGTACTTC
CAISEAGTGGYEQYF
>TRBV18|NA|NA|TRBJ2-7|11
TGTGCCAGCTCAGACGCCTACGAGCAGTACTTC
CASSDAYEQYF
>TRBV19|TRBD1|NA|TRBJ2-2|17
TGTGCCAGTAGCCAGGAGAGGGGGCTTCTTTACACCGGGGAGCTGTTTTTT
CASSQERGLLYTGELFF
>TRBV6-6|TRBD1|NA|TRBJ1-2|14
TGTGCCAGCAGTTACTACGGGACAGGGGACGCGTACACCTTC
CASSYYGTGDAYTF
>TRBV6-7|NA|NA|TRBJ2-5|17
TGTGCCAGCAGTTGGAGCAGTTGGGGTATAAACCAAGAGACCCAGTACTTC
CASSWSSWGINQETQYF